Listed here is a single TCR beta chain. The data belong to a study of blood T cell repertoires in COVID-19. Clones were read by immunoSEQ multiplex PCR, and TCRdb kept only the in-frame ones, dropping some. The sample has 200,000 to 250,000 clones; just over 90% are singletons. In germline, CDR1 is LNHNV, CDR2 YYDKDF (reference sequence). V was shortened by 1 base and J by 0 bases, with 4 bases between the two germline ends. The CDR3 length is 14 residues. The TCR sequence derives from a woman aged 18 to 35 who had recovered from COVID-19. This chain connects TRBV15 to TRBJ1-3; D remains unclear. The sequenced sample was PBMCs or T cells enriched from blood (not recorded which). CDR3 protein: CATSRASSGNTIYF. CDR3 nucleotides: TGTGCCACCAGCAGAGCGAGCTCTGGAAACACCATATATTTT.